This T cell receptor (beta chain) was identified during a study of OX40 agonist ivuxolimab in advanced cancers. CDR3 length: 16 residues. With V trimmed by 5 bases and J by 6 bases, 12 bases remained unmatched. The germline CDR1 and CDR2 sequences are MNHNY and SVGAGI (reference sequence). The assay was immunoSEQ multiplex PCR, and TCRdb's table has in-frame clones only and misses some. The sample contains tens of thousands of clones, approximately 82% of which appear only once. This sample comprised CD4+ or CD8+ T cells sorted from blood, obtained in a trial of the OX40 agonist ivuxolimab. The TCR was taken from an adult with an advanced solid tumor such as melanoma, head and neck, liver or kidney cancer. The chain links TRBV6-6 to TRBJ1-1, with 10 bases fitting TRBD1. The chain's CDR3 is CASSLLRRDRGPEAFF. CDR3 in DNA: TGTGCCAGCAGTCTCTTACGCCGGGACAGGGGACCTGAAGCTTTCTTT.